This T cell receptor beta chain was sequenced in a study of shared clonotypes between healthy human individuals. Germline V gives CDR1 MDHEN, CDR2 SYDVKM. The CDR3 consists of 14 residues. V lost 3 bases to trimming and J lost 3 bases, with 11 bases between them. The study's findings and limits: When naive CD4 clonotypes were compared across a few donors, 4% to 6.5% were shared.

Replicate PCRs from sorted subsets contained roughly 200 ng DNA, which is some 32,000 T cell genomes. Generated by immunoSEQ multiplex PCR, the TCRdb table keeps only in-frame clones and is missing some. Of nearly 600,000 clones listed, 95% to 96% were seen once; the top ten hold 0.11%. Naive-designated CD8 cells lacked CD45RO, were positively enriched for CCR7, and omitted terminally differentiated effector memory CD45RA+ cells. All donors were healthy HIV-negative adults lacking recent acute infections or vaccinations. Turning to this clone: Its target is unknown.

Sequencing input: naive CD8+ T cells sorted from blood. The clonotype was recovered from a woman aged 25 to 45 in good health. The chain links TRBV28 to TRBJ1-1, with a tentative D call TRBD1 (6 bases). CDR3 residues: CASSFWGRDTEAFF. CDR3 nucleotide sequence: TGTGCCAGCAGTTTTTGGGGGCGCGACACTGAAGCTTTCTTT.